Listed below are T cell receptor beta chains from one sample, sequenced in a study of blood T cell repertoires in COVID-19. Generated by immunoSEQ multiplex PCR, the TCRdb table keeps only in-frame clones and is missing some. Of roughly 250,000 clones listed, around 85% are singletons. Material for sequencing was PBMCs or T cells enriched from blood (not recorded which). Source of these receptors: a woman in her thirties or forties with acute COVID-19. The CDR3 runs from the conserved cysteine through the conserved F or W. Each record gives: D gene, J gene, clone size, V gene, CDR3 protein, CDR3 DNA. D genes are given only for firm matches. Not every row has a clone size; where given, it reads once, few, many or a size class.

D: TRBD2; J: TRBJ2-2; size: once; V: TRBV7-3; CDR3: CASSLYLAGSHGELFF; DNA: TGTGCCAGCAGCTTATACCTAGCGGGAAGCCACGGGGAGCTGTTTTTT
D: TRBD2; J: TRBJ2-7; size: NA; V: TRBV19; CDR3: CASSMSGLAGSSYEQYF; DNA: TGTGCCAGTAGTATGTCAGGACTAGCGGGAAGCTCCTACGAGCAGTACTTC
D: NA; J: TRBJ1-1; size: NA; V: TRBV5-1; CDR3: CASSWRGGQENTEAFF; DNA: TGCGCCAGCAGCTGGCGCGGGGGCCAGGAGAACACTGAAGCTTTCTTT
D: TRBD2; J: TRBJ2-1; size: NA; V: TRBV5-4; CDR3: CATGRMLGVPRQFF; DNA: TGTGCCACCGGGAGGATGTTAGGGGTACCTAGGCAGTTCTTC
D: NA; J: TRBJ1-2; size: NA; V: TRBV4-1; CDR3: CASSQGFQGPLPDGYTF; DNA: TGCGCCAGCAGCCAAGGGTTTCAGGGCCCCTTACCGGATGGCTACACCTTC
D: TRBD1; J: TRBJ2-1; size: NA; V: TRBV7-8; CDR3: CASSFLPGQQSYNEQFF; DNA: TGTGCCAGCAGCTTCTTACCGGGACAGCAATCCTACAATGAGCAGTTCTTC
D: NA; J: TRBJ1-6; size: NA; V: TRBV6-1; CDR3: CASSEMAGDNSPLHF; DNA: TGTGCCAGCAGTGAAATGGCAGGCGATAATTCACCCCTCCACTTT
D: TRBD1; J: TRBJ1-6; size: NA; V: TRBV6-1; CDR3: CASSEAVLGGLNSPLHF; DNA: TGTGCCAGCAGTGAAGCCGTATTAGGGGGCTTGAATTCACCCCTCCACTTT
D: NA; J: TRBJ1-4; size: few; V: TRBV14; CDR3: CASSQALAEKLFF; DNA: TGTGCCAGCAGCCAAGCCTTGGCCGAAAAACTGTTTTTT
D: NA; J: TRBJ2-5; size: NA; V: TRBV5-6; CDR3: CASSWGVGGQTQYF; DNA: TGTGCCAGCAGTTGGGGTGTGGGGGGGCAGACCCAGTACTTC
D: TRBD2; J: TRBJ2-1; size: NA; V: TRBV10-3; CDR3: CAISGTGLAATYNEQFF; DNA: TGTGCCATCAGTGGTACGGGACTAGCGGCTACCTACAATGAGCAGTTCTTC
D: NA; J: TRBJ1-2; size: NA; V: TRBV14; CDR3: CASSQGRGTLYGYTF; DNA: TGTGCCAGCAGCCAAGGAAGGGGTACACTCTATGGCTACACCTTC
D: NA; J: TRBJ1-1; size: NA; V: TRBV5-1; CDR3: CASSSQTGNTEAFF; DNA: TGCGCCAGCAGCAGCCAGACGGGGAACACTGAAGCTTTCTTT
D: NA; J: TRBJ1-1; size: NA; V: TRBV24-1; CDR3: CATSDLDSSEAFF; DNA: TGTGCCACCAGTGATCTGGACAGTTCTGAAGCTTTCTTT
D: TRBD1; J: TRBJ1-4; size: NA; V: TRBV9; CDR3: CASSVRQGDDEKLFF; DNA: TGTGCCAGCAGCGTACGGCAGGGGGATGACGAAAAACTGTTTTTT
D: NA; J: TRBJ2-3; size: NA; V: TRBV21-1; CDR3: CASSGRLDREADTQYF; DNA: TGTGCCAGCAGCGGCCGGCTGGACAGGGAGGCAGATACGCAGTATTTT
D: TRBD1; J: TRBJ1-5; size: NA; V: TRBV2; CDR3: CASTPDRDNQPQHF; DNA: TGTGCCAGCACCCCGGACAGGGACAATCAGCCCCAGCATTTT
D: NA; J: TRBJ1-1; size: NA; V: TRBV30; CDR3: CAWSVQSIQAFF; DNA: TGTGCCTGGAGTGTACAGTCAATACAAGCTTTCTTT
D: NA; J: TRBJ2-1; size: NA; V: TRBV6-5; CDR3: CASTPTGSVRNEQFF; DNA: TGTGCCAGCACCCCTACCGGGAGTGTTCGGAATGAGCAGTTCTTC
D: NA; J: TRBJ1-1; size: NA; V: TRBV11-3; CDR3: CASSLVRVENTEAFF; DNA: TGTGCCAGCAGCTTAGTGAGGGTGGAGAACACTGAAGCTTTCTTT
D: TRBD2; J: TRBJ2-7; size: once; V: TRBV6-5; CDR3: CASRARLASEQYF; DNA: TGTGCCAGCAGGGCAAGACTAGCATCCGAGCAGTACTTC
D: NA; J: TRBJ1-4; size: few; V: TRBV2; CDR3: CASSNRVTNEKLFF; DNA: TGTGCCAGCAGTAACAGGGTAACTAATGAAAAACTGTTTTTT
D: NA; J: TRBJ2-2; size: NA; V: TRBV3-1/TRBV3-2; CDR3: CASSPTFSRGTGTGELFF; DNA: TGTGCCAGCAGCCCCACCTTTTCCCGGGGGACGGGTACCGGGGAGCTGTTTTTT
D: TRBD1; J: TRBJ1-1; size: NA; V: TRBV5-4; CDR3: CASSLEEGAGTEAFF; DNA: TGTGCCAGCAGCTTGGAGGAGGGGGCCGGCACTGAAGCTTTCTTT
D: NA; J: TRBJ1-2; size: few; V: TRBV4-1; CDR3: CASSQDRGFGGYTF; DNA: TGCGCCAGCAGCCAAGACAGGGGATTCGGTGGCTACACCTTC
D: TRBD2; J: TRBJ2-3; size: NA; V: TRBV2; CDR3: CASSSSGGRGDTQYF; DNA: TGTGCCAGCAGCTCATCGGGGGGGCGCGGGGATACGCAGTATTTT
D: NA; J: TRBJ2-1; size: NA; V: TRBV6-5; CDR3: CASSLTETSYNEQFF; DNA: TGTGCCAGCAGCCTGACAGAGACTTCCTACAATGAGCAGTTCTTC
D: TRBD2; J: TRBJ2-2; size: NA; V: TRBV27; CDR3: CASSLTLAGVLNGELFF; DNA: TGTGCCAGCAGTTTAACGCTAGCGGGAGTTCTTAACGGGGAGCTGTTTTTT
D: NA; J: TRBJ2-3; size: NA; V: TRBV18; CDR3: CASSPPGKGTDTQYF; DNA: TGTGCCAGCTCACCTCCAGGGAAAGGCACAGATACGCAGTATTTT
D: NA; J: TRBJ2-5; size: NA; V: TRBV2; CDR3: CASRNLNNQETQYF; DNA: TGTGCCAGCAGAAACCTAAATAACCAAGAGACCCAGTACTTC
D: NA; J: TRBJ1-2; size: NA; V: TRBV3-1/TRBV3-2; CDR3: CASTQGQSGSYTF; DNA: TGTGCCAGCACCCAGGGCCAGAGTGGAAGCTACACCTTC
D: NA; J: TRBJ2-7; size: NA; V: TRBV6-1; CDR3: CASSEYMDSSYEQYF; DNA: TGTGCCAGCAGTGAATATATGGACAGCTCCTACGAGCAGTACTTC
D: TRBD2; J: TRBJ2-1; size: NA; V: TRBV27; CDR3: CASYPVPSGRTYNEQFF; DNA: TGTGCCAGCTACCCTGTTCCCAGCGGGAGAACTTACAATGAGCAGTTCTTC
D: TRBD2; J: TRBJ2-2; size: NA; V: TRBV18; CDR3: CASSPPAAGDAGELFF; DNA: TGTGCCAGCTCACCACCCGCAGCGGGAGATGCCGGGGAGCTGTTTTTT
D: TRBD2; J: TRBJ2-5; size: NA; V: TRBV5-5; CDR3: CASSINLAGGLQETQYF; DNA: TGTGCCAGCAGTATAAATCTAGCGGGAGGCCTCCAAGAGACCCAGTACTTC
D: TRBD2; J: TRBJ2-5; size: NA; V: TRBV9; CDR3: CASSVGLALGETQYF; DNA: TGTGCCAGCAGCGTAGGACTAGCGTTGGGGGAGACCCAGTACTTC
D: NA; J: TRBJ2-1; size: NA; V: TRBV11-3; CDR3: CASSLGARVNEQFF; DNA: TGTGCCAGCAGCTTAGGGGCGCGGGTTAATGAGCAGTTCTTC
D: NA; J: TRBJ2-1; size: NA; V: TRBV7-9; CDR3: CASSLVRDFYNEQFF; DNA: TGTGCCAGCAGCTTAGTCCGGGACTTCTACAATGAGCAGTTCTTC
D: NA; J: TRBJ2-7; size: NA; V: TRBV18; CDR3: CASSHLLETYEQYF; DNA: TGTGCCAGCTCACACCTACTAGAAACCTACGAGCAGTACTTC
D: TRBD1; J: TRBJ2-7; size: NA; V: TRBV13; CDR3: CASSLARLTGGTTSSYEQYF; DNA: TGTGCCAGCAGCTTAGCCCGACTGACAGGGGGTACCACGAGCTCCTACGAGCAGTACTTC
D: NA; J: TRBJ2-3; size: few; V: TRBV9; CDR3: CASGPGRSETDTQYF; DNA: TGTGCCAGCGGCCCGGGGAGGAGCGAGACAGATACGCAGTATTTT
D: TRBD2; J: TRBJ2-7; size: NA; V: TRBV15; CDR3: CATSRALAGAYEQYF; DNA: TGTGCCACCAGCAGAGCCCTAGCGGGCGCCTACGAGCAGTACTTC